The 15 T cell receptor beta chains reported below all come from one sample, sequenced in a study of T-cell memory formation after mild COVID-19. TCRdb recomputed calls from the 5' RACE reads with MiXCR, one row per CDR3 protein. In the table there are 550,000 to 600,000 distinct CDR3 sequences, 17% of which are singletons. Sequencing input: PBMCs or a T cell subset sorted from them (not recorded which). These receptors originate from an adult woman who had mild COVID-19 (a few samples of this study predate the infection). Cell type and time point are not known.

This chain connects TRBV5-1 to TRBJ2-7; 9 nucleotides line up with TRBD1. The germline CDR1 and CDR2 sequences are SGHRS and YFSETQ. Trimming cost V 1 base and J 1 base; bases outside gene matches: 6. This CDR3 has 16 amino acids. The CDR3 nucleotides are TGCGCCAGCAGCTTGCCCCGCGGGACAGGGTCCTACGAGCAGTACTTC. Its protein product is CASSLPRGTGSYEQYF. The full variable domain, with the rest looked up from reference TRBV5-1 and TRBJ2-7, is KAGVTQTPRYLIKTRGQQVTLSCSPISGHRSVSWYQQTPGQGLQFLFEYFSETQRNKGNFPGRFSGRQFSNSRSEMNVSTLELGDSALYLCASSLPRGTGSYEQYFGPGTRLTVT.

The table lists this clonotype with a few counts. This chain uses TRBV7-2 with TRBJ2-7; D is undetermined. V was trimmed by 5 bases and J by 2 bases, leaving 10 bases between them. The germline gives CDR1 SGHTA, CDR2 FQGNSA. The CDR3 is 13 residues long. The CDR3 loop reads CASSPRFAYEQYF. The CDR3 nucleotides read TGTGCCAGCAGCCCCCGTTTCGCCTACGAGCAGTACTTC.

This chain uses TRBV15 with TRBJ2-7; 7 bases match TRBD2. The V gene end was trimmed by 2 bases and the J gene end by 2 bases; junction bases not matched to a gene: 3. The V gene's germline CDR1 is LNHNV and CDR2 YYDKDF (reference sequence). The CDR3 has 14 residues. The CDR3 region has the DNA TGTGCCACCAGCAGACTAGCGGCGGCCTACGAGCAGTACTTC. Translating gives CATSRLAAAYEQYF.

This clonotype was counted between two and nine times. The V call is TRBV6-2 or TRBV6-3, the J call TRBJ2-4; TRBD1 agrees at 9 bases. Unmatched junction bases numbered 3, after V lost 0 bases and J lost 6 bases. The CDR3 has 15 residues. Germline values: CDR1 MNHEY, CDR2 SVGEGT. The CDR3 sequence is CASSYSTGGANIQYF. The CDR3 nucleotides are TGTGCCAGCAGTTACTCGACAGGGGGGGCAAACATTCAGTACTTC.

The chain joins TRBV5-1 to TRBJ2-2; unclear D gene. This CDR3 has 16 residues. V was shortened by 0 bases and J by 3 bases, with 12 bases between the two germline ends. The germline CDR1 and CDR2 sequences are SGHRS and YFSETQ. CDR3 residues: CASSLAVGAYTGELFF. The DNA of the CDR3 is TGCGCCAGCAGCTTGGCGGTTGGAGCCTACACCGGGGAGCTGTTTTTT.

Ten or more counts support this clonotype. This rearrangement joins TRBV6-5 to TRBJ1-1; perhaps TRBD1 as D (5 bases). Trimming stripped 0 bases from V and 3 bases from J, with 11 bases between. This CDR3 spans 15 amino acids. Germline V gives CDR1 MNHEY, CDR2 SVGAGI. The CDR3 nucleotides read TGTGCCAGCAGTTACTCGAGAGTAGGGGACACTGAAGCTTTCTTT. This sequence encodes CASSYSRVGDTEAFF.

This clonotype has only a few counts. The chain couples TRBV19 to TRBJ1-2; D not resolved. The CDR3 contains 15 residues. Germline lookup yields CDR1 LNHDA and CDR2 SQIVND (reference sequence). V was cut by 7 bases and J by 6 bases, with 21 bases left in between. The CDR3 reads CASNDQRRVSDGYTF. The DNA for the CDR3 is TGTGCCAGTAACGACCAGCGGAGGGTTTCGGATGGCTACACCTTC. Full variable domain (remainder filled in from reference TRBV19 and TRBJ1-2): DGGITQSPKYLFRKEGQNVTLSCEQNLNHDAMYWYRQDPGQGLRLIYYSQIVNDFQKGDIAEGYSVSREKKESFPLTVTSAQKNPTAFYLCASNDQRRVSDGYTFGSGTRLTVV.

This rearrangement joins TRBV5-1 to TRBJ2-5, with unresolved D. Trimming shortened V by 7 bases and J by 4 bases, and 11 bases separated the two germline ends. The CDR3 is 12 residues long. In germline, CDR1 is SGHRS, CDR2 YFSETQ. The CDR3 DNA reads TGCGCCAGCCTAGGCGACGGAGAGACCCAGTACTTC. As protein: CASLGDGETQYF.

V gene TRBV5-5 combines with J gene TRBJ2-4, with a weak D call TRBD2 (6 bases). This CDR3 comprises 16 residues. The ends were cut back, 5 bases at V and 0 bases at J, with 15 bases in the middle. Germline V CDR1 and CDR2: SGHKS, YYEKEE (reference sequence). The CDR3 nucleotides are TGTGCCAGCAGTACCCCGCCGGGACTAGCCAAAAACATTCAGTACTTC. Protein: CASSTPPGLAKNIQYF. Variable domain in full (rest from reference TRBV5-5 and TRBJ2-4): DAGVTQSPTHLIKTRGQQVTLRCSPISGHKSVSWYQQVLGQGPQFIFQYYEKEERGRGNFPDRFSARQFPNYSSELNVNALLLGDSALYLCASSTPPGLAKNIQYFGAGTRLSVL.

The V gene is TRBV20-1, the J gene TRBJ2-7; weak D call: TRBD2 (5 bases). Germline values: CDR1 DFQATT, CDR2 SNEGSKA (reference sequence). The CDR3 contains 14 residues. The germline V and J ends were trimmed by 2 bases and 2 bases, with 13 bases remaining between them. CDR3 residues: CSARPPGLAYEQYF. CDR3 in DNA: TGCAGTGCTAGACCCCCGGGGTTAGCCTACGAGCAGTACTTC.

This chain joins TRBV2 and TRBJ2-7; D unclear. The germline gives CDR1 SNHLY, CDR2 FYNNEI. V was clipped by 2 bases and J by 0 bases, with 5 bases between them. This CDR3 is built from 13 residues. CDR3 amino acids: CASSERGSYEQYF. The CDR3 nucleotides read TGTGCCAGCAGTGAACGTGGCTCCTACGAGCAGTACTTC. Full variable domain (rest looked up from reference TRBV2 and TRBJ2-7): EPEVTQTPSHQVTQMGQEVILRCVPISNHLYFYWYRQILGQKVEFLVSFYNNEISEKSEIFDDQFSVERPDGSNFTLKIRSTKLEDSAMYFCASSERGSYEQYFGPGTRLTVT.

This clonotype was counted only a few times. V usage is TRBV14 and J usage is TRBJ1-6; 9 bases map to TRBD1. Germline CDR1 and CDR2: SGHDN and FVKESK. The junction had 7 bases not matched to a gene; V was cut back by 4 bases and J by 9 bases. The CDR3 is made up of 15 amino acids. The CDR3 loop is CASSPPGQGRSPLHF. CDR3 in DNA: TGTGCCAGCAGCCCACCGGGACAGGGTCGTTCACCCCTCCACTTT.

This clonotype was seen many times. The genes are TRBV9 and TRBJ2-5, with TRBD2 identical over 8 bases. The CDR3 extends over 15 amino acids. The V gene end was trimmed by 4 bases and the J gene end by 3 bases; junction bases not matched to a gene: 8. Looked up from germline, CDR1 is SGDLS and CDR2 is YYNGEE. CDR3 sequence reads: CASSPRGREEETQYF. The CDR3 bases are TGTGCCAGCAGCCCCCGTGGGCGGGAGGAAGAGACCCAGTACTTC.

A few counts support this clonotype. The chain couples TRBV14 to TRBJ2-1; TRBD2 might be the D (6 bases). The CDR3 loop spans 17 amino acids. Germline CDR1 is SGHDN and CDR2 is FVKESK. The ends were cut back, 4 bases at V and 3 bases at J, with 19 bases in the middle. The CDR3 sequence is CASSRGSLTRYYNEQFF. CDR3 nucleotide sequence: TGTGCCAGCAGCCGAGGGTCCCTGACTAGATACTACAATGAGCAGTTCTTC.

The chain combines TRBV6-2 or TRBV6-3 with TRBJ1-5; 8 bases are shared with TRBD1. The CDR3 covers 16 residues. With V trimmed by 4 bases and J by 6 bases, 11 bases remained unmatched. CDR1 and CDR2 (germline): MNHEY, SVGEGT. The CDR3 DNA sequence: TGTGCCAGCAGTTCGCAGGGGACAGGTTCTATTCAGCCCCAGCATTTT. It specifies CASSSQGTGSIQPQHF.